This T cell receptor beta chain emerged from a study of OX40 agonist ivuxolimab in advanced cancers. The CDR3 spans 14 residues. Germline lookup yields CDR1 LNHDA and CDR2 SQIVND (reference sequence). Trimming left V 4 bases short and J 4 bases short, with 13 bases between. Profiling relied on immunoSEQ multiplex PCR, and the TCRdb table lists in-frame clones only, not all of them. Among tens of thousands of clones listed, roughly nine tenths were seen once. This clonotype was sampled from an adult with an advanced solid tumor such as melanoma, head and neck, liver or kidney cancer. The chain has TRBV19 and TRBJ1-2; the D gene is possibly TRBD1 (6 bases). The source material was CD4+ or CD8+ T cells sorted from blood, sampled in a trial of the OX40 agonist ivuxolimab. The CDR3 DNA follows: TGTGCCAGTAGTACCGACAGGTCTGGCTATGGCTACACCTTC. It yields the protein CASSTDRSGYGYTF.